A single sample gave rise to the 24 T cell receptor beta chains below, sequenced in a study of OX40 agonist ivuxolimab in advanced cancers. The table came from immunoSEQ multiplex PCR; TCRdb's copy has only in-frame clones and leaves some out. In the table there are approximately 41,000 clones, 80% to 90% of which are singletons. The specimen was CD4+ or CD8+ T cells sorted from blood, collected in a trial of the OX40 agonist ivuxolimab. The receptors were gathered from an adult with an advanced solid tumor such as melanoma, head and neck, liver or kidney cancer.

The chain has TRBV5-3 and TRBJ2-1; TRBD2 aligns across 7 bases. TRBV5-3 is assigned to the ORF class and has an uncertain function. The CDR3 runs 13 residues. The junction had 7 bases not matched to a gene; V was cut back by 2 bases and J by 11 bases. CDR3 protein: CARSFKRGRQQFF. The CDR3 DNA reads TGTGCCAGAAGCTTTAAGCGGGGACGTCAGCAGTTCTTC.

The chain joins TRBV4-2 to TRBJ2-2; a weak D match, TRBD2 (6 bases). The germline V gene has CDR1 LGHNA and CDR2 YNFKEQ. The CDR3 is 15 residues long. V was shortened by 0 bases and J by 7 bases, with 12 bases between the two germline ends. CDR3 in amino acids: CASSQEEGAGGELFF. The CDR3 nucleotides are TGTGCCAGCAGCCAAGAGGAGGGCGCGGGCGGGGAGCTGTTTTTT.

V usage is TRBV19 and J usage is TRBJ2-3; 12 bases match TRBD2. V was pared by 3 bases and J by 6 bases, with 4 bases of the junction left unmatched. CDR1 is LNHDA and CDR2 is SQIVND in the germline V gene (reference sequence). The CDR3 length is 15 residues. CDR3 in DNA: TGTGCCAGTAGTATTCTAGCGGGAGGGACGGATACGCAGTATTTT. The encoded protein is CASSILAGGTDTQYF.

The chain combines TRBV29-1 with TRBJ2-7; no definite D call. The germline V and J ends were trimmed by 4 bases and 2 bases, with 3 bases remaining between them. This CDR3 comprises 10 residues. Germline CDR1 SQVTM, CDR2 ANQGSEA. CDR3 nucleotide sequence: TGCAGCGTTGGAACCTACGAGCAGTACTTC. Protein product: CSVGTYEQYF.

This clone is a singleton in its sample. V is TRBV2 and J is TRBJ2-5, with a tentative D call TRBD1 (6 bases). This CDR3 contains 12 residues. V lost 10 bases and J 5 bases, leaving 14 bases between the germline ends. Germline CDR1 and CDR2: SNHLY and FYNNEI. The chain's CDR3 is CAITGQRETQYF. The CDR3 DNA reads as TGTGCCATAACGGGACAACGGGAGACCCAGTACTTC.

In DNA form, the CDR3 reads TGTGCCAGCAGCCCCCAGGCCCAGCGCGGGCAGGGCGGGGAGCTGTTTTTT. It translates to CASSPQAQRGQGGELFF. The rearrangement joins TRBV9 to TRBJ2-2; tentatively, D is TRBD1 or TRBD2 (5 bases each). This CDR3 region has 17 residues. V was trimmed by 4 bases and J by 7 bases, leaving 23 bases between them. CDR1 is SGDLS and CDR2 is YYNGEE in the germline V gene.

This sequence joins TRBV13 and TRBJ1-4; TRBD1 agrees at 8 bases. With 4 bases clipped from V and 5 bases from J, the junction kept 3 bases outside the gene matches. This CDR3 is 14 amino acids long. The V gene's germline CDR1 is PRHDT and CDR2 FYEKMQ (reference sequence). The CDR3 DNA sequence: TGTGCCAGCAGCTACCGGACAGGGAATGAAAAACTGTTTTTT. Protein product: CASSYRTGNEKLFF.

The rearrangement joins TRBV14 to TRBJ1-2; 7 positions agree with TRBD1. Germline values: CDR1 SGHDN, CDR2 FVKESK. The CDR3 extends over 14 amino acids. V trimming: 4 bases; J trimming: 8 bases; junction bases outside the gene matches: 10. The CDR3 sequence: CASSPTHTGVGYTF. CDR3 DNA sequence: TGTGCCAGCAGCCCTACACATACAGGGGTCGGCTACACCTTC.

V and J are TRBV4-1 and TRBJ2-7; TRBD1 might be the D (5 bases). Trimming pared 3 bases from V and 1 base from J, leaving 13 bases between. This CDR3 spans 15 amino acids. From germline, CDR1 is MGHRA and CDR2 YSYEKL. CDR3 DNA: TGCGCCAGCAGCCATCCCACGACAGCTTCCTACGAGCAGTACTTC. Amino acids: CASSHPTTASYEQYF.

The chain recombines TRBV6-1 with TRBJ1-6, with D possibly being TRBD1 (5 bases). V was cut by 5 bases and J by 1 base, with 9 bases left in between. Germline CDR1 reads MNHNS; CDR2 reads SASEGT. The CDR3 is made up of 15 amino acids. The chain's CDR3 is CASSPGGSYNSPLHF. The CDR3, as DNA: TGTGCCAGCAGTCCCGGGGGTTCCTATAATTCACCCCTCCACTTT.

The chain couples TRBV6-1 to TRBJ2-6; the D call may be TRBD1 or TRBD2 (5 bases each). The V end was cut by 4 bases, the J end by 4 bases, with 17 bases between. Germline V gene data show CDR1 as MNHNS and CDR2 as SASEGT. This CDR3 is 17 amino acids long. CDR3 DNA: TGTGCCAGCAGTGGACCGGGACGGTCGGGGGGGGCCAACGTCCTGACTTTC. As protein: CASSGPGRSGGANVLTF.

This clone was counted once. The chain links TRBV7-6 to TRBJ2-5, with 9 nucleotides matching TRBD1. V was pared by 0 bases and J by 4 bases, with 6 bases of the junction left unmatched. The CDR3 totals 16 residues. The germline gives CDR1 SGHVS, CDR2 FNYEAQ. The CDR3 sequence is CASSLAPTGGAETQYF. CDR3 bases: TGTGCCAGCAGCTTAGCGCCTACAGGGGGCGCAGAGACCCAGTACTTC.

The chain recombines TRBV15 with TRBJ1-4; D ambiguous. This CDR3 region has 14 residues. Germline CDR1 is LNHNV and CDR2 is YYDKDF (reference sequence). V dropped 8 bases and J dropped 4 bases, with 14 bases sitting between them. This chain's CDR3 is CATGVRGFNEKLFF. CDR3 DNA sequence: TGTGCCACCGGCGTTCGTGGGTTTAATGAAAAACTGTTTTTT.

Here the CDR3 DNA reads TGTGCCAGCAAGGCACTAGCGGGGACTCAAGAGACCCAGTACTTC. Its translation is CASKALAGTQETQYF. This sequence joins TRBV2 and TRBJ2-5; TRBD2 agrees at 10 bases. V shed 7 bases, J shed 2 bases, and the junction held 7 bases outside the gene matches. Germline assignment: CDR1 SNHLY and CDR2 FYNNEI. CDR3 length: 15 residues.

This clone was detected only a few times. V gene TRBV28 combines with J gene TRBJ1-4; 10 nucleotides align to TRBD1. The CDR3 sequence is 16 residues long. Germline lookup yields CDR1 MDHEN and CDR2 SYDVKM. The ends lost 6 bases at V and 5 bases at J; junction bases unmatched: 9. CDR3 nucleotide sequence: TGTGCCAGCAGCTCCGGGACAGGGGAGAAAAATGAAAAACTGTTTTTT. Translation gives CASSSGTGEKNEKLFF.

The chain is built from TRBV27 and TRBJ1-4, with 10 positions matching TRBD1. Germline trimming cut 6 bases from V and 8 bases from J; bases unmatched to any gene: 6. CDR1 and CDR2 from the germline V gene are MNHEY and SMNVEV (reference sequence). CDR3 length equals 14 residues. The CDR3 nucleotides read TGTGCCAGCAGCCTGACAGGGGGCCGGGAAAAACTGTTTTTT. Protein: CASSLTGGREKLFF.

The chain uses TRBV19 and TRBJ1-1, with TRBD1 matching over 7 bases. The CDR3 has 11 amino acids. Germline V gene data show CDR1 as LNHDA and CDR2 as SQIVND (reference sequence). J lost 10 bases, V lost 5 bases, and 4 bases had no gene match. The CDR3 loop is CASSVTGRAFF. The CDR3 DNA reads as TGTGCCAGTAGTGTGACAGGGCGAGCTTTCTTT. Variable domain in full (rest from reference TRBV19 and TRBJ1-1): DGGITQSPKYLFRKEGQNVTLSCEQNLNHDAMYWYRQDPGQGLRLIYYSQIVNDFQKGDIAEGYSVSREKKESFPLTVTSAQKNPTAFYLCASSVTGRAFFGQGTRLTVV.

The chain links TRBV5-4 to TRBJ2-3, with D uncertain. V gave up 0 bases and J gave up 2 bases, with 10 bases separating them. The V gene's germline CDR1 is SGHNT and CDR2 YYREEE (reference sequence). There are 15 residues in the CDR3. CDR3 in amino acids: CASSLGGKLTDTQYF. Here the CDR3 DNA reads TGTGCCAGCAGCTTGGGCGGAAAACTCACAGATACGCAGTATTTT.

The CDR3 region is CASSLEEGVQPQHF. The CDR3 DNA reads as TGTGCCAGCAGCTTAGAAGAGGGGGTTCAGCCCCAGCATTTT. The chain carries TRBV7-6 and TRBJ1-5; TRBD1 is a possible D gene (6 bases). This CDR3 spans 14 amino acids. The germline gives CDR1 SGHVS, CDR2 FNYEAQ. Trimming removed 1 base from V and 6 bases from J, with 10 bases in between.

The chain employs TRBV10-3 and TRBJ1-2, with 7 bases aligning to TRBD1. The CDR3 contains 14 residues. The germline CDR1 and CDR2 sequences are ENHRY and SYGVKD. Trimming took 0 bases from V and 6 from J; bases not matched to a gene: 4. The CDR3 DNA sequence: TGTGCCATCAGTGAGTCGACAGGGAGAGATGGCTACACCTTC. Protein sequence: CAISESTGRDGYTF.

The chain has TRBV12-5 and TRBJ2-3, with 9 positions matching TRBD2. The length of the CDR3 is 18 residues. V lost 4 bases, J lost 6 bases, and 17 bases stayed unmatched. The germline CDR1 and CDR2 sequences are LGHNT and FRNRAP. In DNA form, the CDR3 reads TGTGCTAGTGGTTCCGACCTCAGGGGGAGCGGGGGGTCGGATACGCAGTATTTT. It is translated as CASGSDLRGSGGSDTQYF. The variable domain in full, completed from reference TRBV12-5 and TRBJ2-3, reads DARVTQTPRHKVTEMGQEVTMRCQPILGHNTVFWYRQTMMQGLELLAYFRNRAPLDDSGMPKDRFSAEMPDATLATLKIQPSEPRDSAVYFCASGSDLRGSGGSDTQYFGPGTRLTVL.

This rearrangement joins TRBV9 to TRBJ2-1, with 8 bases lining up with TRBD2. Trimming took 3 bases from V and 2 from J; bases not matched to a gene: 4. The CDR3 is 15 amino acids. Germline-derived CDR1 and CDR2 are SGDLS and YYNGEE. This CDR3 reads CASSGSGDPYNEQFF. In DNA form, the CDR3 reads TGTGCCAGCAGCGGTAGCGGGGACCCCTACAATGAGCAGTTCTTC.

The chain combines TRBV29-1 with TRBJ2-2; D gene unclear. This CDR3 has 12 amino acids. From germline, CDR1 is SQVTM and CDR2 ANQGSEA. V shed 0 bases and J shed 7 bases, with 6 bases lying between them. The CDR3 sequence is CSVEDADGELFF. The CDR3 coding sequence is TGCAGCGTTGAAGATGCGGACGGGGAGCTGTTTTTT.

CDR3 bases: TGTGCCAGCAGTCCAACCCCCCTAGCGGCCCCGGGGAGGAACACCGGGGAGCTGTTTTTT. Amino acids: CASSPTPLAAPGRNTGELFF. V is TRBV27 and J is TRBJ2-2; 7 nucleotides match TRBD2. The CDR3 has 20 residues. Germline V CDR1 and CDR2: MNHEY, SMNVEV (reference sequence). Losses at the gene ends were 5 bases for V and 1 base for J; bases not matched to a gene: 19.